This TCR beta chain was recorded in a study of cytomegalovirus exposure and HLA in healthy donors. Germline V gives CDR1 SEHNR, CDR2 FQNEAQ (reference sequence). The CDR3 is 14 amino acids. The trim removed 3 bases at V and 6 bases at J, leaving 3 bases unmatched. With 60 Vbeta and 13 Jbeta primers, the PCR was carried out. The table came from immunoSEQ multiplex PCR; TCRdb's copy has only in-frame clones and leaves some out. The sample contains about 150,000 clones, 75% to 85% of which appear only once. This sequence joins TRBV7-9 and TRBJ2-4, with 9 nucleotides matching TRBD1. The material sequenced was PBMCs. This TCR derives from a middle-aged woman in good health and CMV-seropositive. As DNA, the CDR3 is TGTGCCAGCAGCTTCTCGGACAGGGGAAACATTCAGTACTTC. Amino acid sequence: CASSFSDRGNIQYF. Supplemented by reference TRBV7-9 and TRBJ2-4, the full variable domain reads DTGVSQNPRHKITKRGQNVTFRCDPISEHNRLYWYRQTLGQGPEFLTYFQNEAQLEKSRLLSDRFSAERPKGSFSTLEIQRTEQGDSAMYLCASSFSDRGNIQYFGAGTRLSVL.